This T cell receptor (beta chain) stems from a study of blood T cell repertoires in COVID-19. Study summary: Samples came from the United States, Italy and Spain, spanning acute and convalescent COVID-19. PBMCs, B-cell-depleted T cells, or T cells provided the cDNA or gDNA that made up the material.

This CDR3 has 14 residues. Germline-derived CDR1 and CDR2 are SGHNT and YYREEE (reference sequence). Some clones are missing from TCRdb's copy, which holds only in-frame ones; the method was immunoSEQ multiplex PCR. This table has around 120,000 clones, about two thirds appearing once. This clonotype was sampled from a human donor with acute or convalescent COVID-19. The donor label of this sample is uncertain. The chain recombines TRBV5-4 with TRBJ2-7; TRBD2 matches at 8 bases. The J call could be wrong; TRBJ2-1 is a better fit for the DNA end. What was sequenced was peripheral blood. The CDR3 here is CASSLAGGPNEQFF. The DNA of the CDR3 is TGTGCCAGCAGCTTGGCGGGGGGGCCGAATGAGCAGTTCTTC.